A selection of T cell receptor beta chains follows, all from one sample in a study of chemoradiotherapy in HPV16-positive cancers. This table comes from immunoSEQ multiplex PCR, and its TCRdb copy is limited to in-frame clones, with some not included. The repertoire holds about 5,400 clones, 65% to 80% seen once, with 10% to 15% in the top ten. The sequenced sample was tumor tissue, obtained from a patient who underwent chemoradiotherapy. The receptors were gathered from a human donor with HPV-associated anogenital cancer. CDR3s include the opening cysteine and the closing phenylalanine or tryptophan. D genes are given only for firm matches. Clone size is stated in some rows and not others, as once, few, many or a class when expanded.

v_gene,d_gene,j_gene,abundance,CDR3aa,CDR3nt
TRBV19,-,TRBJ2-1,-,CASSLPRRWANEQFF,TGTGCCAGTAGTCTCCCCCGCAGATGGGCGAATGAGCAGTTCTTC
TRBV4-2,-,TRBJ1-5,-,CASSQVARTNQPQHF,TGTGCCAGCAGCCAAGTAGCCAGGACGAATCAGCCCCAGCATTTT
TRBV6-5,TRBD2,TRBJ2-7,-,CASSDVAGRPEQYF,TGCGCCAGCAGTGATGTAGCGGGAAGGCCCGAGCAGTACTTC
TRBV4-2,-,TRBJ2-1,-,CASSPSLGGEQFF,TGTGCCAGCAGCCCTTCCCTAGGGGGTGAGCAGTTCTTC
TRBV13,TRBD1,TRBJ2-7,-,CASSLGYRGGSYYEQYF,TGTGCCAGCAGCTTAGGGTACCGAGGGGGCTCTTACTACGAGCAGTACTTC
TRBV28,-,TRBJ2-7,-,CASSLGSTYEQYF,TGTGCCAGCAGTTTAGGTAGTACCTACGAGCAGTACTTC
TRBV4-1,-,TRBJ2-5,-,CASSQSTGNQETQYF,TGCGCCAGCAGCCAATCGACAGGCAACCAAGAGACCCAGTACTTC
TRBV9,TRBD1,TRBJ1-3,-,CASSPRSGGKGNTIYF,TGTGCCAGCAGCCCCCGATCAGGGGGCAAAGGAAACACCATATATTTT
TRBV27,TRBD2,TRBJ2-1,-,CASALSGLAFGNEQFF,TGTGCCAGCGCCTTATCTGGACTAGCTTTCGGCAATGAGCAGTTCTTC
TRBV9,TRBD2,TRBJ2-7,-,CASSIFSGAPDEQYF,TGTGCCAGCAGCATATTTAGCGGGGCCCCCGACGAGCAGTACTTC
TRBV7-8,TRBD2,TRBJ2-3,few,CASSSNHATTSGRAGTQYF,TGTGCCAGCAGCTCAAATCACGCCACGACTAGCGGGAGGGCAGGGACGCAGTATTTT
TRBV13,-,TRBJ2-1,-,CASRRGASYNEQFF,TGTGCCAGCAGGCGAGGGGCTTCCTACAATGAGCAGTTCTTC
TRBV23-1,TRBD1,TRBJ2-5,-,CASSQWTGEETQYF,TGCGCCAGCAGTCAATGGACAGGGGAAGAGACCCAGTACTTC
TRBV27,-,TRBJ2-1,once,CASSLFGNEQFF,TGTGCCAGCAGTTTATTCGGTAATGAGCAGTTCTTC
TRBV6-1,TRBD1,TRBJ1-5,large,CASMGQGLSQPQHF,TGTGCCAGCATGGGACAGGGGTTATCTCAGCCCCAGCATTTT
TRBV29-1,-,TRBJ2-3,-,CSTRQGGTDTQYF,TGCAGCACCCGACAGGGAGGGACAGATACGCAGTATTTT
TRBV7-3,TRBD1,TRBJ2-5,-,CASSSYLPGQGRPAGEEETQYF,TGTGCCAGCAGCTCTTATCTACCGGGACAGGGGAGACCAGCGGGAGAGGAAGAGACCCAGTACTTC
TRBV19,-,TRBJ2-4,-,CASSSQGTLKNIQYF,TGTGCCAGTAGCTCCCAGGGGACACTGAAAAACATTCAGTACTTC
TRBV6-1,-,TRBJ2-7,few,CASHRPWEIYEQYF,TGTGCCAGCCACCGACCCTGGGAGATCTACGAGCAGTACTTC
TRBV4-3,-,TRBJ1-2,few,CASSHGRFYGYTF,TGCGCCAGCAGCCACGGACGGTTCTATGGCTACACCTTC
TRBV2,TRBD1,TRBJ1-2,few,CASSEQTGGGGYTF,TGTGCCAGCAGTGAACAAACAGGGGGAGGTGGCTACACCTTC
TRBV20-1,-,TRBJ2-3,-,CSASFSDTQYF,TGCAGTGCTAGTTTCTCAGATACGCAGTATTTT
TRBV6-4,TRBD1,TRBJ1-4,-,CASYGQGFPTNEKLFF,TGTGCCAGCTACGGACAGGGGTTCCCAACTAATGAAAAACTGTTTTTT
TRBV19,-,TRBJ2-1,-,CAIPRGGGPRDNEQFF,TGTGCCATCCCTAGGGGGGGAGGGCCCAGAGACAATGAGCAGTTCTTC
TRBV6-6,-,TRBJ1-6,-,CASSYQERKQPLHF,TGTGCCAGCAGTTACCAGGAACGAAAACAGCCCCTCCACTTT
TRBV5-1,-,TRBJ2-2,-,CASSRQSSNTGELFF,TGCGCCAGCAGCCGGCAGAGCTCGAACACCGGGGAGCTGTTTTTT
TRBV11-3,TRBD1,TRBJ1-4,-,CASSPGTGYEKLFF,TGTGCCAGCAGCCCCGGGACAGGGTATGAAAAACTGTTTTTT
TRBV11-2,TRBD2,TRBJ2-7,-,CASSLTSGSFYEQYF,TGTGCCAGCAGCCTTACTAGCGGGAGTTTCTACGAGCAGTACTTC
TRBV19,-,TRBJ2-1,-,CASSIVSGQGRYNEQFF,TGTGCCAGTAGTATAGTGAGTGGGCAGGGGAGGTACAATGAGCAGTTCTTC
TRBV6-1,-,TRBJ1-4,-,CASSEGTRRTINEKLFF,TGTGCCAGCAGTGAAGGGACCCGTCGCACGATTAATGAAAAACTGTTTTTT
TRBV5-1,TRBD1,TRBJ2-4,-,CASSSAGQGRNIQYF,TGCGCCAGCAGCTCCGCGGGACAGGGGAGAAACATTCAGTACTTC
TRBV18,-,TRBJ2-6,-,CASSDHVTLQSRANVLTF,TGTGCCAGCTCAGACCATGTGACATTACAAAGTCGGGCCAACGTCCTGACTTTC
TRBV4-3,TRBD2,TRBJ2-5,-,CASSQRPALSGRARETQYF,TGCGCCAGCAGCCAACGTCCTGCTTTGAGCGGGAGGGCCCGGGAGACCCAGTACTTC
TRBV7-9,TRBD1,TRBJ1-2,once,CASSRPGQRTGGYTF,TGTGCCAGCAGCCGTCCGGGACAGCGAACGGGTGGCTACACCTTC
TRBV11-3,-,TRBJ2-5,-,CASSLGGTRRETQYF,TGTGCCAGCAGCTTGGGCGGGACTCGGCGGGAGACCCAGTACTTC
TRBV20-1,-,TRBJ2-5,-,CSAQDQETQYF,TGCAGTGCACAGGACCAAGAGACCCAGTACTTC
TRBV29-1,-,TRBJ1-3,-,CSVENEEPGNTIYF,TGCAGCGTTGAGAATGAGGAGCCTGGAAACACCATATATTTT
TRBV4-2,-,TRBJ1-4,once,CASSHNNLGTNEKLFF,TGTGCCAGCAGCCATAATAATTTGGGAACTAATGAAAAACTGTTTTTT
TRBV5-3,TRBD2,TRBJ2-1,-,CARSLEFAGGSGEQFF,TGTGCCAGAAGCTTAGAGTTTGCGGGAGGGTCGGGGGAGCAGTTCTTC
TRBV7-3,-,TRBJ2-7,-,CASSLNAGLQHEQYF,TGTGCCAGCAGCTTAAATGCAGGGTTGCAACACGAGCAGTACTTC
TRBV12-5,-,TRBJ2-3,-,CASGFQGHKTNTDTQYF,TGTGCTAGTGGTTTTCAGGGCCATAAAACAAACACAGATACGCAGTATTTT
TRBV28,-,TRBJ1-3,-,CASSKWGEGSGNTIYF,TGTGCCAGCAGTAAGTGGGGAGAAGGATCTGGAAACACCATATATTTT
TRBV7-8,-,TRBJ2-7,-,CASSLDGGLEQYF,TGTGCCAGCAGCTTAGATGGAGGCCTCGAGCAGTACTTC
TRBV5-8,-,TRBJ2-7,few,CASSLVREQYF,TGTGCCAGCAGCTTGGTGAGGGAGCAGTACTTC